This T cell receptor beta chain is drawn from a study of STAT5B mutations in CD4+ large granular lymphocyte leukemia. CDR3 length: 13 residues. V lost 5 bases, J lost 4 bases, and 8 bases lay in between. Germline V gives CDR1 SNHLY, CDR2 FYNNEI. Produced via immunoSEQ multiplex PCR; TCRdb's table is partial and in-frame only. The sample lists tens of thousands of clones; roughly 80% were seen once. Healthy controls were blood donor buffy coats. The sequencing sample was made of CD4+ T cells from blood buffy coats. The clonotype originates from a human donor in good health. The rearrangement uses TRBV2 and TRBJ2-2; D may correspond to TRBD1 or TRBD2 (5 bases each). CDR3 in DNA: TGTGCCAGCAGTTTGAGGGGCACCGGGGAGCTGTTTTTT. Protein: CASSLRGTGELFF.